This T cell receptor beta chain was found in a study of T cells in Graves' hyperthyroidism and ophthalmopathy. As for the study in general: The authors collected peripheral blood at initial diagnosis, before any treatment. General observations from the study: In the blood, most expanded thyroid clonotypes above 0.001 appeared as well. Ophthalmopathy was separated from stable hyperthyroidism by a 13 V-J model.

TCR beta CDR3 region amplification was performed from RNA transcripts. In the first-round RT-PCR of the TCR CDR3, the HTBI primer set was used. TCRdb processed the multiplex PCR reads anew with MiXCR; each CDR3 protein has one entry. The sample holds a few hundred thousand distinct CDR3 sequences; roughly 14% are singletons and the top ten take 6.5% to 8%. No ophthalmopathy progression within 18 months constituted stable Graves' hyperthyroidism. About this clonotype: What it binds is not known.

The source of this sequence is a woman in her twenties or thirties with Graves' hyperthyroidism. The specimen sequenced was blood.

The CDR3 is CASSHTGYGGYTF. CDR3 nucleotide sequence: TGCGCCAGCAGCCACACAGGGTACGGTGGCTACACCTTC. This chain links TRBV4-1 with TRBJ1-2; D is possibly TRBD1 (6 bases). Germline V lookup: CDR1 MGHRA, CDR2 YSYEKL. V dropped 3 bases and J dropped 7 bases, with 12 bases sitting between them. This CDR3 is 13 amino acids long.